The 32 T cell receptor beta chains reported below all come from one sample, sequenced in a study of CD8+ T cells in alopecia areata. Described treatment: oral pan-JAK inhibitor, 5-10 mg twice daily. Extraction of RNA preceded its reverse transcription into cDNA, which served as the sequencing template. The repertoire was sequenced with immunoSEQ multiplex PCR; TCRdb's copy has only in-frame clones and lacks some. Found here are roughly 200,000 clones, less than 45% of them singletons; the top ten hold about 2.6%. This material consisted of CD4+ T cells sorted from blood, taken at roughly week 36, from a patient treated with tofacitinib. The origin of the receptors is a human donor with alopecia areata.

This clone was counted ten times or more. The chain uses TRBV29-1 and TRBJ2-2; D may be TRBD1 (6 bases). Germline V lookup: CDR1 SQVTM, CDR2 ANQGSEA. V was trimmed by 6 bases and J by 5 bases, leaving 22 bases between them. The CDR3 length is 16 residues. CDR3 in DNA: TGCAGCGTCGGCGAGAGGGACATCCTCGGAACCGGGGAGCTGTTTTTT. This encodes CSVGERDILGTGELFF.

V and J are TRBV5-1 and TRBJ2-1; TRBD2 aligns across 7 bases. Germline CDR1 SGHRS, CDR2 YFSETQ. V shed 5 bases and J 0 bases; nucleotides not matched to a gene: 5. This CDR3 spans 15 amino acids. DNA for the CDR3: TGCGCCAGCAGGACAGCGGGGAGCTCCTACAATGAGCAGTTCTTC. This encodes CASRTAGSSYNEQFF.

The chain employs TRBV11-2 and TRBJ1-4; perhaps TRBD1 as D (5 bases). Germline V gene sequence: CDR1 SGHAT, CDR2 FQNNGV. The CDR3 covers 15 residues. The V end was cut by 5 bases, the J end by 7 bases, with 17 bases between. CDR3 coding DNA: TGTGCCAGCAGCGCCTTGGGGGGGATCGGTGAAAAACTGTTTTTT. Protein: CASSALGGIGEKLFF.

DNA for the CDR3: TGTGCCAGCAGCTTTTGGACAGGAATGCGCGAGCAGTACTTC. Translating gives CASSFWTGMREQYF. The V gene is TRBV5-6, the J gene TRBJ2-7, with 7 bases matching TRBD1. Trimming cost V 2 bases and J 6 bases; bases outside gene matches: 8. The germline V gene encodes CDR1 SGHDT and CDR2 YYEEEE. The CDR3 has 14 amino acids. Combining the CDR3 with reference TRBV5-6 and TRBJ2-7 gives the whole variable domain DAGVTQSPTHLIKTRGQQVTLRCSPKSGHDTVSWYQQALGQGPQFIFQYYEEEERQRGNFPDRFSGHQFPNYSSELNVNALLLGDSALYLCASSFWTGMREQYFGPGTRLTVT.

The CDR3 loop is CASSLGSTDIPTSYEQYF. The CDR3 DNA is TGCGCCAGCAGCTTGGGTTCGACAGACATTCCCACCTCCTACGAGCAGTACTTC. The chain carries TRBV5-1 and TRBJ2-7; D might be TRBD1 (5 bases). Germline lookup yields CDR1 SGHRS and CDR2 YFSETQ. The CDR3 has 18 amino acids. With 0 bases removed from V and 0 bases from J, the gap between germline ends came to 19 bases. Using reference TRBV5-1 and TRBJ2-7 for the parts outside the CDR3, the full variable domain is KAGVTQTPRYLIKTRGQQVTLSCSPISGHRSVSWYQQTPGQGLQFLFEYFSETQRNKGNFPGRFSGRQFSNSRSEMNVSTLELGDSALYLCASSLGSTDIPTSYEQYFGPGTRLTVT.

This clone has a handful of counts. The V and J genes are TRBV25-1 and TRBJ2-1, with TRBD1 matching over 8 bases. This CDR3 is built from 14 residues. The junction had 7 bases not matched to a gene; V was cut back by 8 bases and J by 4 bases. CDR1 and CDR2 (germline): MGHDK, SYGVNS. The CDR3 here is CASGGDRTYNEQFF. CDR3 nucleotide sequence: TGTGCCAGCGGTGGGGACAGGACATACAATGAGCAGTTCTTC.

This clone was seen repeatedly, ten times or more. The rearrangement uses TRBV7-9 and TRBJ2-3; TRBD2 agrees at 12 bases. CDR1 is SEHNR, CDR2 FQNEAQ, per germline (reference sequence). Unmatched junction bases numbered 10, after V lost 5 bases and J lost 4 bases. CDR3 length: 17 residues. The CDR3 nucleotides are TGTGCCAGCAGCCGCTATCAGACTAGCGGGAGTCCAGATACGCAGTATTTT. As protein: CASSRYQTSGSPDTQYF.

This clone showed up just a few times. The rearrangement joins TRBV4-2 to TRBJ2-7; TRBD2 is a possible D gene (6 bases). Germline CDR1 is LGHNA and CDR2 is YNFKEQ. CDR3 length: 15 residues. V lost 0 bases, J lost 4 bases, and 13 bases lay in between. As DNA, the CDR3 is TGTGCCAGCAGCCAAGATGCGGGGTTCGGGTACGAGCAGTACTTC. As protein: CASSQDAGFGYEQYF.

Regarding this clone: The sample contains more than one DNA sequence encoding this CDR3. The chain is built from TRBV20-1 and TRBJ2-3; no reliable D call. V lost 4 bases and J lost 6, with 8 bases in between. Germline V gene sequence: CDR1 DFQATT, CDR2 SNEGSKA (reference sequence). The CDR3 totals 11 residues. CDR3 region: CSATSRDTQYF. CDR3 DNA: TGCAGTGCTACATCTCGGGATACGCAGTATTTT.

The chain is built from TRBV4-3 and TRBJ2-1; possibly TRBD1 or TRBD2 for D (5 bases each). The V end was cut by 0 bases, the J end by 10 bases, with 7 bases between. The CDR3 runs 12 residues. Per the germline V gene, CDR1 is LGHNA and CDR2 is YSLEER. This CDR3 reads CASSQEEGEQFF. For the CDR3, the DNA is TGCGCCAGCAGCCAAGAAGAGGGGGAGCAGTTCTTC.

The CDR3 DNA sequence: TGTGCCAGCAGTTACTCGTCTCTGACGCAAGAGACCCAGTACTTC. Translated: CASSYSSLTQETQYF. The chain employs TRBV6-5 and TRBJ2-5; D not resolved. V was cut by 0 bases and J by 2 bases, with 10 bases left in between. The CDR3 sequence is 15 residues long. CDR1 MNHEY and CDR2 SVGAGI come from the germline V gene.

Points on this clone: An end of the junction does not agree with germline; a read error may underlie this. The CDR3 DNA follows: TGTGCCACCAGCAGCAGGGGTCAAGAGGCCCAGTACTTC. It is translated as CATSSRGQEAQYF. The chain joins TRBV15 to TRBJ2-5; a possible D gene is TRBD1 (6 bases). This CDR3 has 13 residues. CDR1 LNHNV and CDR2 YYDKDF come from the germline V gene (reference sequence).

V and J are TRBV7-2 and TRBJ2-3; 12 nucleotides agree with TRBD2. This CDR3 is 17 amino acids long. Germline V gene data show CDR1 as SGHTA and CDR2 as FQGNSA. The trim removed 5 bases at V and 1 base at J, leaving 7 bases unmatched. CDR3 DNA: TGTGCCAGCAGCCCCCGCGCTAGCGGGAGGGGCACAGATACGCAGTATTTT. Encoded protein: CASSPRASGRGTDTQYF.

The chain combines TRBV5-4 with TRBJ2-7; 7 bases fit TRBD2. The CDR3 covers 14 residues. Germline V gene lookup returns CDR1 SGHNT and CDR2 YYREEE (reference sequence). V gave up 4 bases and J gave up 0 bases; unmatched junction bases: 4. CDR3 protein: CASSGGGLSYEQYF. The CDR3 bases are TGTGCCAGCAGCGGGGGGGGACTCTCCTACGAGCAGTACTTC. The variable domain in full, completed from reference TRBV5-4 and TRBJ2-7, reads ETGVTQSPTHLIKTRGQQVTLRCSSQSGHNTVSWYQQALGQGPQFIFQYYREEENGRGNFPPRFSGLQFPNYSSELNVNALELDDSALYLCASSGGGLSYEQYFGPGTRLTVT.

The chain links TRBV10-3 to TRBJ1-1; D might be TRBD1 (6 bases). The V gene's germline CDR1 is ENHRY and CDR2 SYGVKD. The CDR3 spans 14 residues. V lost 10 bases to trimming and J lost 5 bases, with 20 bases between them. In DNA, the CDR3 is TGTGCCACCCAGGGGAGGTCACTAGTGACTGAAGCTTTCTTT. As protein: CATQGRSLVTEAFF.

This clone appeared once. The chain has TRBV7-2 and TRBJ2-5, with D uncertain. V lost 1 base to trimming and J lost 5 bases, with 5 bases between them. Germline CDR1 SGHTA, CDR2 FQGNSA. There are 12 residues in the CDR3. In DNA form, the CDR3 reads TGTGCCAGCAGCTTAGATGAGGAGACCCAGTACTTC. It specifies CASSLDEETQYF.

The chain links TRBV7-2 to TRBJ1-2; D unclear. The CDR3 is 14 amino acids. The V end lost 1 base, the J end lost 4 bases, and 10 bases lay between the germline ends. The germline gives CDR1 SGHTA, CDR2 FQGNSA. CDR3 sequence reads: CASSLVAGPYGYTF. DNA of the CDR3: TGTGCCAGCAGCTTAGTTGCGGGCCCCTATGGCTACACCTTC.

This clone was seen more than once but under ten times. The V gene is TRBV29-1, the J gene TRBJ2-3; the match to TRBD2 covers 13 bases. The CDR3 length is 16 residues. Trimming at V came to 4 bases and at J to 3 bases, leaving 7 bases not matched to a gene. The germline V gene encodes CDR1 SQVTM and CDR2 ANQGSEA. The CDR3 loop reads CSVGLAGGVGTDTQYF. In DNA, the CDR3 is TGCAGCGTTGGACTAGCGGGAGGTGTTGGAACAGATACGCAGTATTTT.

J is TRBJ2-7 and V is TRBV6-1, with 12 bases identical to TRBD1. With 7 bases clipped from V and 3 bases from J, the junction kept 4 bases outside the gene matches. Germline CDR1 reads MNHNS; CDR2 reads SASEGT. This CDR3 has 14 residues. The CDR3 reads CASIRDRGLYEQYF. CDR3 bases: TGTGCCAGCATAAGGGACAGGGGGCTCTACGAGCAGTACTTC.

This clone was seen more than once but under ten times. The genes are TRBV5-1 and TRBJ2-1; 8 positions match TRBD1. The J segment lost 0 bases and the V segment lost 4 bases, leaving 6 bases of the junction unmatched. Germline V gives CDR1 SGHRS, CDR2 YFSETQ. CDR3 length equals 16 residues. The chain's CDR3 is CASSIRTGNSYNEQFF. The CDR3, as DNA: TGCGCCAGCAGCATTAGGACAGGGAACTCCTACAATGAGCAGTTCTTC.

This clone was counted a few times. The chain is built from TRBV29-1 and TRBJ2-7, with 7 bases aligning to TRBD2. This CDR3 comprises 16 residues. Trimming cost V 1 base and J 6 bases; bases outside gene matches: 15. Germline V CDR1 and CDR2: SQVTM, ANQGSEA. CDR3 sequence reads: CSVEVKAGLVVLEQYF. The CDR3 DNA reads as TGCAGCGTTGAAGTGAAAGCGGGATTGGTCGTACTCGAGCAGTACTTC.

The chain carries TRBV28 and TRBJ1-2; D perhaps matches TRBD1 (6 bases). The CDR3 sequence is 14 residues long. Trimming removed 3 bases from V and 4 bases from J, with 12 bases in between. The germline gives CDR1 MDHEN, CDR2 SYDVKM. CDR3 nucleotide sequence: TGTGCCAGCAGTTTGCTCGGAGGGGGCTATGGCTACACCTTC. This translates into CASSLLGGGYGYTF.

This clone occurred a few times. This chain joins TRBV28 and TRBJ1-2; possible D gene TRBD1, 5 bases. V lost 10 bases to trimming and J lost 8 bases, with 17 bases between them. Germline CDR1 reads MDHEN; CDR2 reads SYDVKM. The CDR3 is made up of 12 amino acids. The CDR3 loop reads CANTPLREGYTF. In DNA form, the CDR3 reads TGTGCCAACACCCCTCTCAGGGAGGGCTACACCTTC.

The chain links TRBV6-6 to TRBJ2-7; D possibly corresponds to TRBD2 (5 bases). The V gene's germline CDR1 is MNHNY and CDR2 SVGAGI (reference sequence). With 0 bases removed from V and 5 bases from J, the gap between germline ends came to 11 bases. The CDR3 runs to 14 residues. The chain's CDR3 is CASSYSGSRDEQYF. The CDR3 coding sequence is TGTGCCAGCAGTTACTCAGGGAGTCGGGACGAGCAGTACTTC.

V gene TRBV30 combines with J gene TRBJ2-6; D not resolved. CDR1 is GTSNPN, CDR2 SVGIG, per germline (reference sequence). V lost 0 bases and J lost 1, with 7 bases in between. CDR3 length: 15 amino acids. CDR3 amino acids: CAWSVPWSGANVLTF. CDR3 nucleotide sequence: TGTGCCTGGAGTGTACCCTGGTCTGGGGCCAACGTCCTGACTTTC.

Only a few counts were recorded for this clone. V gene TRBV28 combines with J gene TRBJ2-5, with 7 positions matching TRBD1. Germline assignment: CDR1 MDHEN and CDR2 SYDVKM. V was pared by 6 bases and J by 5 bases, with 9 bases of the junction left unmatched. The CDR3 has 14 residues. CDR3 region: CASSSSTGTETQYF. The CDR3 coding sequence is TGTGCCAGCAGCAGTTCGACAGGGACGGAGACCCAGTACTTC.

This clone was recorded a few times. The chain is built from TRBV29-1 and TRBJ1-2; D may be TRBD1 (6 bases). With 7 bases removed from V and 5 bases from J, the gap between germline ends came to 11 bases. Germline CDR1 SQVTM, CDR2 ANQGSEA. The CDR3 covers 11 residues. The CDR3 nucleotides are TGCAGCGCCGGGGGGGCGTATGGCTACACCTTC. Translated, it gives CSAGGAYGYTF.

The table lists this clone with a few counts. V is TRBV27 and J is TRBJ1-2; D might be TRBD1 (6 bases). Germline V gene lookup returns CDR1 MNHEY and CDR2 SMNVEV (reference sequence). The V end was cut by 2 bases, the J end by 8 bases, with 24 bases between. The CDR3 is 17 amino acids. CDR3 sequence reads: CASSLQGQGGGPLGYTF. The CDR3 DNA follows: TGTGCCAGCAGTTTACAGGGTCAGGGCGGGGGCCCGTTGGGCTACACCTTC.

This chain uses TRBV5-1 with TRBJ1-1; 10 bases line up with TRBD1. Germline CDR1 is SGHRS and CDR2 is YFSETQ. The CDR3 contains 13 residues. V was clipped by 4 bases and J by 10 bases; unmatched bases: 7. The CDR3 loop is CASSGGTGATAFF. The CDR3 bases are TGCGCCAGCAGCGGGGGGACAGGGGCCACAGCTTTCTTT.

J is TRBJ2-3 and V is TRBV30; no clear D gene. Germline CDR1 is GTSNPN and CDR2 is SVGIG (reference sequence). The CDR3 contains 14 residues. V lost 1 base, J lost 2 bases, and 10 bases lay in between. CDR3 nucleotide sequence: TGTGCCTGGAGTGGTACAACTCACACAGATACGCAGTATTTT. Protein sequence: CAWSGTTHTDTQYF.

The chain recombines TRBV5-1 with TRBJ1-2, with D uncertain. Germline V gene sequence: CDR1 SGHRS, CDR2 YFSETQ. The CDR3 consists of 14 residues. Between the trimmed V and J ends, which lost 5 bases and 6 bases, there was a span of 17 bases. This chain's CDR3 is CASRNAGRRDGYTF. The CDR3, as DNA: TGCGCCAGCAGGAATGCCGGAAGGCGCGATGGCTACACCTTC.

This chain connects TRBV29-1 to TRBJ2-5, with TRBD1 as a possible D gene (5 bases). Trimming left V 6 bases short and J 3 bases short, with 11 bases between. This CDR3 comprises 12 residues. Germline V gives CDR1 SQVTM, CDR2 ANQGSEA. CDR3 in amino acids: CSVHQGEETQYF. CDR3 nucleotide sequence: TGCAGCGTACATCAGGGTGAAGAGACCCAGTACTTC.